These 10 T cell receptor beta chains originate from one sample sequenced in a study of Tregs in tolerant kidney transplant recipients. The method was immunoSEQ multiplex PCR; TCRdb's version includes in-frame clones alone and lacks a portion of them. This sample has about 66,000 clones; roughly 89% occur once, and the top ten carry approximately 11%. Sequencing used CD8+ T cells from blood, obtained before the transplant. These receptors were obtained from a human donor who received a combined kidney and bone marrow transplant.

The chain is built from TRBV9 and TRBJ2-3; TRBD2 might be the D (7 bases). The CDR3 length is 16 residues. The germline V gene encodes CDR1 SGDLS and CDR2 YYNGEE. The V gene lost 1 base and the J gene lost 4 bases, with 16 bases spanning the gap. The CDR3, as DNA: TGTGCCAGCAGCGTACCAAGAGGGGGGGCGGCAGATACGCAGTATTTT. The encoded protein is CASSVPRGGAADTQYF. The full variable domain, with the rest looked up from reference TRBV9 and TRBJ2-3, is DSGVTQTPKHLITATGQRVTLRCSPRSGDLSVYWYQQSLDQGLQFLIQYYNGEERAKGNILERFSAQQFPDLHSELNLSSLELGDSALYFCASSVPRGGAADTQYFGPGTRLTVL.

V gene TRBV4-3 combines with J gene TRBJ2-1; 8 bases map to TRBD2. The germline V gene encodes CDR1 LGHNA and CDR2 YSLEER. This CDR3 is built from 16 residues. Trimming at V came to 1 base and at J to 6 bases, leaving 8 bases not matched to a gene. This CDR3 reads CASSQAPGGRSNEQFF. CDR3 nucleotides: TGCGCCAGCAGCCAAGCCCCGGGGGGGCGGAGCAATGAGCAGTTCTTC.

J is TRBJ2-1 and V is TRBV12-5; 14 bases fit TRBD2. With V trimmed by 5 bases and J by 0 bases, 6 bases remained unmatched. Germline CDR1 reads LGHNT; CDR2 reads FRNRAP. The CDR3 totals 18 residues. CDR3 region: CASGAGLAGGSSYNEQFF. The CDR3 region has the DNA TGTGCTAGTGGTGCCGGACTAGCGGGGGGATCCTCCTACAATGAGCAGTTCTTC.

The CDR3 DNA sequence: TGTGCCAGCAGCTTGGGCCCTATCTACGAGCAGTACTTC. Translation gives CASSLGPIYEQYF. The gene calls are TRBV5-4 and TRBJ2-7; no definite D call. V was shortened by 0 bases and J by 3 bases, with 7 bases between the two germline ends. The germline CDR1 and CDR2 sequences are SGHNT and YYREEE (reference sequence). The CDR3 length is 13 residues.

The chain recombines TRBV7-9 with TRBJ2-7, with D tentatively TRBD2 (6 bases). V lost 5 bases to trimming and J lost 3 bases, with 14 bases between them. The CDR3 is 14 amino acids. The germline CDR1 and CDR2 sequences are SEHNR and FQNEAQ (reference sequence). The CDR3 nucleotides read TGTGCCAGCAGCCCCCCCGCGGGAAGCTACGAGCAGTACTTC. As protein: CASSPPAGSYEQYF.

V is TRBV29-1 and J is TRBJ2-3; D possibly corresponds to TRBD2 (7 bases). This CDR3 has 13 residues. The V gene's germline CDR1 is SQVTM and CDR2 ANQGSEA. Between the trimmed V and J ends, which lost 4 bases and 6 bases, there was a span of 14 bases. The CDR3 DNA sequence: TGCAGCGTTGTAGGGGGGGCTGTCGATACGCAGTATTTT. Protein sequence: CSVVGGAVDTQYF.

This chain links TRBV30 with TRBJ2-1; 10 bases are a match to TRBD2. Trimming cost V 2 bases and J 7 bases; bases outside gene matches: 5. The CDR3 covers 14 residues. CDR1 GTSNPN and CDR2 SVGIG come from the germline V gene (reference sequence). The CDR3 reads CAWSSGRAGNEQFF. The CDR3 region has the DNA TGTGCCTGGAGTAGCGGGAGGGCGGGAAATGAGCAGTTCTTC.

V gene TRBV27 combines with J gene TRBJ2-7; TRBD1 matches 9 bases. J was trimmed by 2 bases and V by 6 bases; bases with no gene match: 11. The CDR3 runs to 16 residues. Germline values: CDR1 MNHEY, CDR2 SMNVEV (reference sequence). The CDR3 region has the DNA TGTGCCAGCAGACCCCCCACCGGGACAGGGACCTACGAGCAGTACTTC. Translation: CASRPPTGTGTYEQYF.

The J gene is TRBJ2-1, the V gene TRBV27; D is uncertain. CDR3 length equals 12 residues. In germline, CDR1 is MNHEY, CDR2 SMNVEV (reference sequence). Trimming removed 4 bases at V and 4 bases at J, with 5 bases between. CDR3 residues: CASSSQYNEQFF. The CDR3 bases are TGTGCCAGCAGTTCCCAGTACAATGAGCAGTTCTTC.

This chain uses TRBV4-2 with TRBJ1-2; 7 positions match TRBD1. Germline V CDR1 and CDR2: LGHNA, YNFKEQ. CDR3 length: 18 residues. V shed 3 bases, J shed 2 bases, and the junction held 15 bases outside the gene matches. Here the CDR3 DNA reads TGTGCCAGCAGCCAGATCGGCCGGGACAGTTACTCCAACTATGGCTACACCTTC. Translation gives CASSQIGRDSYSNYGYTF.